Listed here are 26 T cell receptor beta chains from one sample, sequenced in a study of T cells in localized non-small cell lung cancer. Some clones are missing from TCRdb's copy, which holds only in-frame ones; the method was immunoSEQ multiplex PCR. Of fewer than 95,000 clones listed, more than 75% are singletons. The sample here was PBMCs, taken before any cancer treatment. The receptors were sampled from a woman aged 35 to 70 with stage II squamous cell lung carcinoma.

The chain recombines TRBV29-1 with TRBJ2-1; 11 bases map to TRBD1. There are 14 residues in the CDR3. Trimming took 7 bases from V and 9 from J; bases not matched to a gene: 11. Germline V gene sequence: CDR1 SQVTM, CDR2 ANQGSEA. CDR3 sequence (DNA): TGCAGCGCCCCGAGGGGACAGGGGGGGGGTGAGCAGTTCTTC. Protein sequence: CSAPRGQGGGEQFF.

V and J are TRBV7-2 and TRBJ1-4; TRBD1 aligns across 11 bases. V lost 1 base and J lost 7; bases outside the gene matches: 8. Germline V gives CDR1 SGHTA, CDR2 FQGNSA. The CDR3 is made up of 17 amino acids. As DNA, the CDR3 is TGTGCCAGCAGCTTAGTCGGGACAGGGGGAGGGAGTGAAAAACTGTTTTTT. It is translated as CASSLVGTGGGSEKLFF.

The CDR3 reads CASSRWGGVGDTEAFF. Here the CDR3 DNA reads TGCGCCAGCAGCCGGTGGGGAGGGGTCGGTGACACTGAAGCTTTCTTT. V is TRBV4-1 and J is TRBJ1-1; the D gene is possibly TRBD1 (5 bases). The CDR3 consists of 16 residues. Germline V gene lookup returns CDR1 MGHRA and CDR2 YSYEKL. Trimming shortened V by 4 bases and J by 3 bases, and 18 bases separated the two germline ends.

In this sample, this clone turned up once. DNA of the CDR3: TGCGCCAGCAGCTCGGACGAACGGTTAGCCAAAAACATTCAGTACTTC. This sequence encodes CASSSDERLAKNIQYF. The chain employs TRBV5-1 and TRBJ2-4, with D unresolved. Germline-derived CDR1 and CDR2 are SGHRS and YFSETQ. V shed 3 bases and J shed 0 bases, with 13 bases lying between them. There are 16 residues in the CDR3.

The rearrangement uses TRBV27 and TRBJ1-2, with 9 bases lining up with TRBD1. CDR1 is MNHEY, CDR2 SMNVEV, per germline (reference sequence). J gave up 4 bases and V 2 bases, and 2 bases lay outside the gene matches. The CDR3 contains 14 residues. CDR3 region: CASSLTGQGYGYTF. DNA of the CDR3: TGTGCCAGCAGTTTAACGGGACAGGGCTATGGCTACACCTTC.

This chain links TRBV9 with TRBJ2-6; D not resolved. The V and J ends lost 1 base and 0 bases respectively, with 5 bases between them. There are 15 residues in the CDR3. CDR1 SGDLS and CDR2 YYNGEE come from the germline V gene. The CDR3 loop reads CASSVRRSGANVLTF. For the CDR3, the DNA is TGTGCCAGCAGCGTACGGCGCTCTGGGGCCAACGTCCTGACTTTC.

The rearrangement joins TRBV5-4 to TRBJ2-2; 8 positions agree with TRBD1. Trimming took 5 bases from V and 3 from J; bases not matched to a gene: 9. Germline V lookup: CDR1 SGHNT, CDR2 YYREEE (reference sequence). The CDR3 has 16 residues. The CDR3 spells CASRVGQGVYTGELFF. In nucleotides, the CDR3 is TGTGCCAGCAGAGTTGGACAGGGAGTTTACACCGGGGAGCTGTTTTTT.

The chain joins TRBV5-4 to TRBJ2-1, with 9 bases aligning to TRBD2. This CDR3 has 15 residues. CDR1 is SGHNT, CDR2 YYREEE, per germline (reference sequence). The trim removed 0 bases at V and 5 bases at J, leaving 3 bases unmatched. Here the CDR3 DNA reads TGTGCCAGCAGCTTGGGACTAGCGGTTCACAATGAGCAGTTCTTC. Its translation is CASSLGLAVHNEQFF. The variable domain in full, with the rest retrieved from reference TRBV5-4 and TRBJ2-1, is ETGVTQSPTHLIKTRGQQVTLRCSSQSGHNTVSWYQQALGQGPQFIFQYYREEENGRGNFPPRFSGLQFPNYSSELNVNALELDDSALYLCASSLGLAVHNEQFFGPGTRLTVL.

The rearrangement links TRBV7-9 to TRBJ1-2; weak D call: TRBD1 (5 bases). CDR1 is SEHNR, CDR2 FQNEAQ, per germline (reference sequence). V lost 4 bases and J lost 7, with 13 bases in between. The CDR3 totals 13 residues. CDR3 coding DNA: TGTGCCAGCAGCTCCCTCGCAGGGAGTGGCTACACCTTC. It specifies CASSSLAGSGYTF.

J is TRBJ2-4 and V is TRBV27; 7 bases are shared with TRBD1. Germline loops: CDR1 MNHEY, CDR2 SMNVEV (reference sequence). This CDR3 has 14 residues. The V gene end was trimmed by 6 bases and the J gene end by 6 bases; junction bases not matched to a gene: 8. DNA of the CDR3: TGTGCCAGCAGGAGACTGGGGGACAGAAACATTCAGTACTTC. Translation: CASRRLGDRNIQYF.

This clone was recorded once. The CDR3 reads CASSERFGNQPQHF. CDR3 nucleotides: TGTGCCAGTAGTGAGCGTTTTGGCAATCAGCCCCAGCATTTT. This sequence joins TRBV19 and TRBJ1-5, with D uncertain. From germline, CDR1 is LNHDA and CDR2 SQIVND (reference sequence). This CDR3 has 14 amino acids. Trimming left V 5 bases short and J 2 bases short, with 10 bases between. The variable domain in full, completed from reference TRBV19 and TRBJ1-5, reads DGGITQSPKYLFRKEGQNVTLSCEQNLNHDAMYWYRQDPGQGLRLIYYSQIVNDFQKGDIAEGYSVSREKKESFPLTVTSAQKNPTAFYLCASSERFGNQPQHFGDGTRLSIL.

The CDR3 sequence is CASRSHGEETQYF. The CDR3 region has the DNA TGTGCCAGCAGGAGTCACGGGGAAGAGACCCAGTACTTC. This chain connects TRBV6-1 to TRBJ2-5; D possibly corresponds to TRBD2 (5 bases). The CDR3 is made up of 13 amino acids. Germline-derived CDR1 and CDR2 are MNHNS and SASEGT. With 6 bases removed from V and 3 bases from J, the gap between germline ends came to 11 bases.

This clone was picked up one time. The V call is TRBV10-3, the J call TRBJ1-1; perhaps TRBD1 as D (6 bases). CDR1 ENHRY and CDR2 SYGVKD come from the germline V gene. V lost 3 bases to trimming and J lost 4 bases, with 9 bases between them. This CDR3 is built from 13 residues. The CDR3 coding sequence is TGTGCCATCAGTGAAGGGGGGGCCACTGAAGCTTTCTTT. It is translated as CAISEGGATEAFF.

The V gene is TRBV29-1, the J gene TRBJ2-2, with a possible D match to TRBD1 (6 bases). CDR1 and CDR2 from the germline V gene are SQVTM and ANQGSEA. Trimming shortened V by 6 bases and J by 6 bases, and 11 bases separated the two germline ends. CDR3 size: 12 residues. The CDR3 nucleotides are TGCAGCGTGTCGACAGGTCCCGGGGAGCTGTTTTTT. This encodes CSVSTGPGELFF.

This rearrangement joins TRBV5-1 to TRBJ1-5; 8 bases map to TRBD1. Germline trimming cut 4 bases from V and 3 bases from J; bases unmatched to any gene: 12. Germline CDR1 is SGHRS and CDR2 is YFSETQ. The CDR3 sequence is 17 residues long. CDR3 nucleotide sequence: TGCGCCAGCAGCCTGGGGCCAGGGGGCAAATCCAATCAGCCCCAGCATTTT. Translation gives CASSLGPGGKSNQPQHF.

This clone came up a few times. This chain uses TRBV27 with TRBJ2-7; possibly TRBD1 for D (6 bases). The V end was cut by 5 bases, the J end by 2 bases, with 16 bases between. This CDR3 comprises 15 residues. Germline values: CDR1 MNHEY, CDR2 SMNVEV (reference sequence). CDR3: CASSGSGTPTYEQYF. The CDR3 DNA is TGTGCCAGCAGTGGGTCCGGGACACCGACCTACGAGCAGTACTTC.

The gene calls are TRBV10-3 and TRBJ1-2; D remains unclear. Trimming left V 0 bases short and J 2 bases short, with 16 bases between. Germline lookup yields CDR1 ENHRY and CDR2 SYGVKD. The CDR3 has 17 amino acids. Here the CDR3 reads CAISESMMHLENYGYTF. The CDR3 nucleotides read TGTGCCATCAGTGAGTCTATGATGCACCTGGAGAACTATGGCTACACCTTC.

The CDR3 DNA reads TGTGCCAGCAGCGGAGAAAAAAGGGCTGAAGCTTTCTTT. Translating it yields CASSGEKRAEAFF. V gene TRBV7-9 combines with J gene TRBJ1-1; D remains unclear. The CDR3 extends over 13 amino acids. Germline CDR1 SEHNR, CDR2 FQNEAQ (reference sequence). Trimming took off 5 bases at V and 6 bases at J, with 13 bases between the two ends.

Written as DNA, the CDR3 is TGTGCCAGCAGCTTGGCGACAGGAAACACCGGGGAGCTGTTTTTT. Amino acid sequence: CASSLATGNTGELFF. The rearrangement joins TRBV5-4 to TRBJ2-2, with D possibly being TRBD1 (6 bases). There are 15 residues in the CDR3. The ends were cut back, 0 bases at V and 2 bases at J, with 8 bases in the middle. Germline V CDR1 and CDR2: SGHNT, YYREEE (reference sequence).

Notes on this clone: It is unclear where the CDR3 begins or ends on the DNA, so no DNA is shown, and the CDR3 is as TCRdb lists it. The chain uses TRBV28 and TRBJ1-5. Germline CDR1 MDHEN, CDR2 SYDVKM. 16 amino acids form the CDR3, both terminal residues included. The CDR3: CASSFGEGYSNQPQHF.

The chain combines TRBV19 with TRBJ1-1; possibly TRBD1 for D (5 bases). Trimming removed 3 bases from V and 1 base from J, with 21 bases in between. The CDR3 has 18 residues. CDR1 and CDR2 from the germline V gene are LNHDA and SQIVND (reference sequence). DNA for the CDR3: TGTGCCAGTAGTATGTGGGGTTTGGCAGGGCAGTCGAACACTGAAGCTTTCTTT. It specifies CASSMWGLAGQSNTEAFF.

The V and J genes are TRBV28 and TRBJ1-1, with 7 bases lining up with TRBD1. V gave up 6 bases and J gave up 0 bases; unmatched junction bases: 4. The CDR3 sequence is 14 residues long. Germline V gives CDR1 MDHEN, CDR2 SYDVKM. Here the CDR3 DNA reads TGTGCCAGCAGGACAGGGAGGTTGAACACTGAAGCTTTCTTT. As protein: CASRTGRLNTEAFF. The whole variable domain, filled in from reference TRBV28 and TRBJ1-1, reads DVKVTQSSRYLVKRTGEKVFLECVQDMDHENMFWYRQDPGLGLRLIYFSYDVKMKEKGDIPEGYSVSREKKERFSLILESASTNQTSMYLCASRTGRLNTEAFFGQGTRLTVV.

Here the CDR3 DNA reads TGTGCCAGCAGTCTAGCTAGCGGGAGTACCAATGAGCAGTTCTTC. This translates into CASSLASGSTNEQFF. The genes are TRBV7-2 and TRBJ2-1, with 10 bases lining up with TRBD2. J lost 6 bases, V lost 6 bases, and 8 bases had no gene match. There are 15 residues in the CDR3. Germline V gene sequence: CDR1 SGHTA, CDR2 FQGNSA.

The rearrangement links TRBV7-9 to TRBJ1-4; 9 nucleotides align to TRBD1. Per the germline V gene, CDR1 is SEHNR and CDR2 is FQNEAQ (reference sequence). Unmatched junction bases numbered 6, after V lost 5 bases and J lost 5 bases. The CDR3 covers 15 residues. Written as DNA, the CDR3 is TGTGCCAGCAGCCCTGGCGACAGGGGGAATGAAAAACTGTTTTTT. Translation gives CASSPGDRGNEKLFF.

This chain connects TRBV4-2 to TRBJ1-3; tentatively, D is TRBD1 (5 bases). This CDR3 has 17 residues. Germline CDR1 and CDR2: LGHNA and YNFKEQ. The ends were cut back, 5 bases at V and 0 bases at J, with 17 bases in the middle. The CDR3 region is CASSFFDRAVSGNTIYF. DNA for the CDR3: TGTGCCAGCAGCTTCTTCGACAGAGCCGTCTCTGGAAACACCATATATTTT.

The chain has TRBV11-2 and TRBJ1-3, with D tentatively TRBD1 (6 bases). This CDR3 has 16 amino acids. V dropped 3 bases and J dropped 3 bases, with 15 bases sitting between them. Germline V CDR1 and CDR2: SGHAT, FQNNGV. The CDR3 nucleotides read TGTGCCAGCAGCTTCCCGACAGGTAGCTTTGGAAACACCATATATTTT. Translating it yields CASSFPTGSFGNTIYF.